The 18 T cell receptor beta chains listed next were all sequenced from one sample in a study of control samples from healthy donors and cancer patients. Produced via immunoSEQ multiplex PCR; TCRdb's table is partial and in-frame only. The sample lists around 94,000 clones, under 95% occurring once. The sequenced sample was blood. The receptors were sampled from a woman aged 18-29 years in good health.

The chain carries TRBV5-1 and TRBJ2-2; D perhaps matches TRBD1 (6 bases). In germline, CDR1 is SGHRS, CDR2 YFSETQ. V was trimmed by 4 bases and J by 4 bases, leaving 14 bases between them. The CDR3 totals 15 residues. The CDR3 protein is CASSTQGSVTGELFF. The CDR3 bases are TGCGCCAGCAGCACTCAGGGGAGCGTCACCGGGGAGCTGTTTTTT.

The rearrangement links TRBV11-2 to TRBJ1-6; tentatively, D is TRBD1 (5 bases). V was pared by 5 bases and J by 9 bases, with 17 bases between. This CDR3 is built from 15 residues. From germline, CDR1 is SGHAT and CDR2 FQNNGV. The CDR3 loop reads CASSDISGVGSPLHF. In DNA form, the CDR3 reads TGTGCCAGCAGCGACATTTCGGGGGTCGGTTCACCCCTCCACTTT.

The rearrangement uses TRBV5-1 and TRBJ1-1; D is unclear. CDR1 and CDR2 from the germline V gene are SGHRS and YFSETQ. The CDR3 contains 13 residues. V shed 0 bases and J shed 1 base, with 4 bases lying between them. CDR3 amino acids: CASSLEPNTEAFF. CDR3 coding DNA: TGCGCCAGCAGCTTGGAACCGAACACTGAAGCTTTCTTT.

CDR3 nucleotide sequence: TGTGCCAGCAGCGCACAGGACTTCGGGGAAAAACTGTTTTTT. Protein sequence: CASSAQDFGEKLFF. The rearrangement uses TRBV5-4 and TRBJ1-4, with D possibly TRBD1 on 5 matching bases. The CDR3 totals 14 residues. CDR1 SGHNT and CDR2 YYREEE come from the germline V gene (reference sequence). Trimming cost V 4 bases and J 8 bases, with 15 bases left between them.

CDR3 region: CATSDYGNQPQHF. The CDR3 bases are TGTGCCACCAGTGATTATGGAAATCAGCCCCAGCATTTT. The V gene is TRBV24-1, the J gene TRBJ1-5; D remains ambiguous. The V and J ends lost 2 bases and 4 bases respectively, with 5 bases between them. The CDR3 contains 13 residues. CDR1 is KGHDR, CDR2 SFDVKD, per germline.

This chain connects TRBV5-1 to TRBJ1-1; tentative D call: TRBD1 (6 bases). Trimming removed 2 bases from V and 4 bases from J, with 12 bases in between. Germline CDR1 SGHRS, CDR2 YFSETQ. The length of the CDR3 is 14 residues. CDR3 protein: CASSFTGSGTEAFF. DNA for the CDR3: TGCGCCAGCAGCTTTACAGGGAGCGGCACTGAAGCTTTCTTT.

This chain uses TRBV25-1 with TRBJ1-5; 12 bases map to TRBD1. With V trimmed by 6 bases and J by 3 bases, 0 bases remained unmatched. CDR3 length: 14 amino acids. CDR1 is MGHDK, CDR2 SYGVNS, per germline. The CDR3 DNA is TGTGCCAGCAGGGGACAGGGGGCCAATCAGCCCCAGCATTTT. This translates into CASRGQGANQPQHF.

The rearrangement links TRBV19 to TRBJ2-3; no firm D call. The germline gives CDR1 LNHDA, CDR2 SQIVND (reference sequence). The CDR3 length is 15 residues. Trimming pared 3 bases from V and 4 bases from J, leaving 14 bases between. CDR3 loop: CASSIFYPPPDTQYF. DNA for the CDR3: TGTGCCAGTAGTATTTTTTATCCCCCTCCAGATACGCAGTATTTT.

The J gene is TRBJ2-5, the V gene TRBV9, with D unclear. The CDR3 spans 14 residues. V was shortened by 6 bases and J by 5 bases, with 17 bases between the two germline ends. Germline V CDR1 and CDR2: SGDLS, YYNGEE. The CDR3 sequence is CASNEIGARETQYF. DNA of the CDR3: TGTGCCAGCAATGAGATAGGCGCCAGGGAGACCCAGTACTTC.

This clone has a single count. This chain joins TRBV6-2 or TRBV6-3 and TRBJ2-5, with 10 bases fitting TRBD2. The V and J ends lost 2 bases and 6 bases, in that order; junction bases with no gene match: 9. This CDR3 spans 16 amino acids. CDR1 MNHEY and CDR2 SVGEGT come from the germline V gene. DNA for the CDR3: TGTGCCAGCAGTTACGGGGCTAGCGGGAGTGGTAAGACCCAGTACTTC. It yields the protein CASSYGASGSGKTQYF.

The J gene is TRBJ2-5, the V gene TRBV11-3; no clear D gene. V lost 1 base to trimming and J lost 14 bases, with 14 bases between them. This CDR3 spans 12 amino acids. In germline, CDR1 is SGHNT, CDR2 YENEEA. CDR3 residues: CASSLVQGILYF. DNA of the CDR3: TGTGCCAGCAGCTTAGTTCAAGGAATTCTTTACTTC. Full variable domain (remainder filled in from reference TRBV11-3 and TRBJ2-5): EAGVVQSPRYKIIEKKQPVAFWCNPISGHNTLYWYLQNLGQGPELLIRYENEEAVDDSQLPKDRFSAERLKGVDSTLKIQPAELGDSAVYLCASSLVQGILYFGPGTRLLVL.

The rearrangement joins TRBV5-1 to TRBJ2-7; D might be TRBD1 (5 bases). V gave up 0 bases and J gave up 5 bases, with 15 bases separating them. Germline loops: CDR1 SGHRS, CDR2 YFSETQ. The CDR3 is made up of 15 amino acids. The CDR3 DNA is TGCGCCAGCAGCTTGGGGGGCCCCTTTAAGGACGAGCAGTACTTC. This translates into CASSLGGPFKDEQYF.

V and J are TRBV6-5 and TRBJ1-1, with D possibly matching TRBD1 (5 bases). The CDR3 loop spans 14 amino acids. V lost 4 bases and J lost 0, with 9 bases in between. Germline CDR1 MNHEY, CDR2 SVGAGI. The CDR3: CASSFGGVNTEAFF. CDR3 DNA: TGTGCCAGCAGTTTCGGGGGGGTGAACACTGAAGCTTTCTTT.

V is TRBV4-1 and J is TRBJ1-5, with TRBD1 identical over 7 bases. The CDR3 spans 15 residues. V shed 3 bases, J shed 5 bases, and the junction held 7 bases outside the gene matches. In germline, CDR1 is MGHRA, CDR2 YSYEKL. The CDR3 loop is CASSQVGQEDQPQHF. CDR3 coding DNA: TGCGCCAGCAGCCAGGTTGGACAGGAGGATCAGCCCCAGCATTTT.

This chain connects TRBV29-1 to TRBJ1-2; no reliable D call. V gave up 4 bases and J gave up 4 bases, with 19 bases separating them. Germline V gene sequence: CDR1 SQVTM, CDR2 ANQGSEA. The CDR3 consists of 15 residues. The chain's CDR3 is CSVGRRGRDSYGYTF. The CDR3, as DNA: TGCAGCGTTGGGAGGCGAGGTCGCGATTCCTATGGCTACACCTTC.

The chain recombines TRBV15 with TRBJ2-1; D unresolved. Germline V gene lookup returns CDR1 LNHNV and CDR2 YYDKDF (reference sequence). V dropped 4 bases and J dropped 3 bases, with 1 base sitting between them. The CDR3 is made up of 11 amino acids. DNA for the CDR3: TGTGCCACCAGCAACTACAATGAGCAGTTCTTC. This translates into CATSNYNEQFF.

The V and J genes are TRBV24-1 and TRBJ2-1; a possible D gene is TRBD1 (6 bases). V was shortened by 3 bases and J by 7 bases, with 9 bases between the two germline ends. This CDR3 is 13 amino acids long. Germline lookup yields CDR1 KGHDR and CDR2 SFDVKD. The CDR3, as DNA: TGTGCCACCAGTGATCCAGGGGTAAATGAGCAGTTCTTC. Its translation is CATSDPGVNEQFF.

The chain uses TRBV29-1 and TRBJ1-2; 10 bases match TRBD1. V was clipped by 6 bases and J by 8 bases; unmatched bases: 6. The CDR3 extends over 12 amino acids. Germline V gene sequence: CDR1 SQVTM, CDR2 ANQGSEA. CDR3 nucleotide sequence: TGCAGCGTGGGACAGGGGAATGGAGGCTACACCTTC. Residues: CSVGQGNGGYTF.